The 14 T cell receptor beta chains in this list originate from one sample, sequenced in a study of cytomegalovirus exposure and HLA in healthy donors. Sequencing used immunoSEQ multiplex PCR; TCRdb keeps in-frame clones, though not all of them. The repertoire holds roughly 180,000 clones, with about 89% as singletons. Sequencing was carried out using PBMCs. The receptors derive from a man under 40 in good health and CMV-seropositive.

CDR3 bases: TGCGCCAGCAGCTTGGATGGGGGCCAAAACATTCAGTACTTC. This gives the protein CASSLDGGQNIQYF. The V gene is TRBV5-1, the J gene TRBJ2-4; a possible D gene is TRBD1 (6 bases). Trimming cost V 0 bases and J 5 bases, with 9 bases left between them. Germline V gene sequence: CDR1 SGHRS, CDR2 YFSETQ. The CDR3 is 14 residues long.

V is TRBV5-1 and J is TRBJ2-7; the D gene is possibly TRBD1 (5 bases). Germline CDR1 and CDR2: SGHRS and YFSETQ. The length of the CDR3 is 17 residues. Trimming cost V 1 base and J 4 bases, with 21 bases left between them. The CDR3 DNA follows: TGCGCCAGCAGCTTGAAGGGGCTCGCTGAACGTACTTACGAGCAGTACTTC. This translates into CASSLKGLAERTYEQYF.

The chain has TRBV7-3 and TRBJ2-2; 12 bases line up with TRBD2. After removal of 5 bases from V and 7 bases from J, the junction contained 8 bases not matched to a gene. This CDR3 region has 16 residues. Germline assignment: CDR1 SGHTA and CDR2 FQGTGA. The CDR3 DNA is TGTGCCAGCAGCCCCCCTAGCGGGAGGGCAGGCGGGGAGCTGTTTTTT. It yields the protein CASSPPSGRAGGELFF.

The sample holds one count of this clone. This rearrangement joins TRBV7-6 to TRBJ2-7, with TRBD2 matching 13 bases. This CDR3 spans 15 amino acids. Germline trimming cut 3 bases from V and 4 bases from J; bases unmatched to any gene: 3. The V gene's germline CDR1 is SGHVS and CDR2 FNYEAQ. The CDR3: CASSLWTSGGYEQYF. The DNA of the CDR3 is TGTGCCAGCAGCTTGTGGACTAGCGGGGGATACGAGCAGTACTTC.

The chain combines TRBV19 with TRBJ2-1, with D uncertain. The CDR3 is 14 residues long. Germline loops: CDR1 LNHDA, CDR2 SQIVND (reference sequence). Trimming removed 7 bases at V and 10 bases at J, with 20 bases between. CDR3 sequence: CASNSGSGQREQFF. The CDR3 DNA sequence: TGTGCCAGTAACTCGGGCTCCGGGCAGAGGGAGCAGTTCTTC.

This clone appeared once. The CDR3 sequence is CASSYSTGGSSYEQYF. DNA for the CDR3: TGTGCCAGCAGTTACTCCACAGGGGGAAGCTCCTACGAGCAGTACTTC. The V and J genes are TRBV6-5 and TRBJ2-7; 8 nucleotides align to TRBD1. Germline values: CDR1 MNHEY, CDR2 SVGAGI. The CDR3 spans 16 residues. V lost 0 bases, J lost 0 bases, and 4 bases stayed unmatched.

The chain recombines TRBV14 with TRBJ1-2, with D unclear. Trimming pared 6 bases from V and 2 bases from J, leaving 19 bases between. Germline V CDR1 and CDR2: SGHDN, FVKESK. CDR3 length equals 16 residues. The CDR3 reads CASSPAPTHANYGYTF. CDR3 in DNA: TGTGCCAGCAGTCCCGCCCCCACACATGCCAACTATGGCTACACCTTC.

The gene calls are TRBV15 and TRBJ2-1; D remains unclear. This CDR3 is 13 amino acids long. CDR1 and CDR2 (germline): LNHNV, YYDKDF (reference sequence). V was clipped by 1 base and J by 8 bases, with 9 bases between them. This chain's CDR3 is CATSRGTGDEQFF. CDR3 nucleotides: TGTGCCACCAGCAGAGGCACCGGCGATGAGCAGTTCTTC.

The rearrangement links TRBV29-1 to TRBJ1-1; the match to TRBD1 covers 10 bases. CDR1 is SQVTM and CDR2 is ANQGSEA in the germline V gene. J lost 3 bases, V lost 7 bases, and 5 bases had no gene match. CDR3 length equals 13 residues. The CDR3 loop reads CSDRTGGDTEAFF. The CDR3 bases are TGCAGCGACCGGACAGGGGGGGACACTGAAGCTTTCTTT.

The gene calls are TRBV28 and TRBJ2-1, with 9 nucleotides matching TRBD2. Germline V gene lookup returns CDR1 MDHEN and CDR2 SYDVKM. V lost 2 bases and J lost 1; bases outside the gene matches: 3. This CDR3 region has 16 residues. The CDR3 region has the DNA TGTGCCAGCAGTTTAATGCTAGCGGGATCCTACAATGAGCAGTTCTTC. Its translation is CASSLMLAGSYNEQFF.

This clone came up many times. The chain combines TRBV11-3 with TRBJ2-4; no clear D gene. Looked up from germline, CDR1 is SGHNT and CDR2 is YENEEA. With 5 bases removed from V and 0 bases from J, the gap between germline ends came to 11 bases. CDR3 length equals 15 residues. CDR3 residues: CASSLLGLAKNIQYF. For the CDR3, the DNA is TGTGCCAGCAGCCTCCTGGGCCTAGCCAAAAACATTCAGTACTTC. Combining the CDR3 with reference TRBV11-3 and TRBJ2-4 gives the whole variable domain EAGVVQSPRYKIIEKKQPVAFWCNPISGHNTLYWYLQNLGQGPELLIRYENEEAVDDSQLPKDRFSAERLKGVDSTLKIQPAELGDSAVYLCASSLLGLAKNIQYFGAGTRLSVL.

The V and J genes are TRBV7-9 and TRBJ2-7, with 7 positions matching TRBD1. Germline loops: CDR1 SEHNR, CDR2 FQNEAQ (reference sequence). The junction had 10 bases not matched to a gene; V was cut back by 6 bases and J by 5 bases. The CDR3 sequence is 14 residues long. The CDR3 bases are TGTGCCAGCAGTCGAATAACAGGGGCGGACGAGCAGTACTTC. Translating gives CASSRITGADEQYF. The complete variable domain, with remaining parts taken from reference TRBV7-9 and TRBJ2-7, reads DTGVSQNPRHKITKRGQNVTFRCDPISEHNRLYWYRQTLGQGPEFLTYFQNEAQLEKSRLLSDRFSAERPKGSFSTLEIQRTEQGDSAMYLCASSRITGADEQYFGPGTRLTVT.

This chain uses TRBV30 with TRBJ1-5; no reliable D call. The CDR3 is made up of 14 amino acids. In germline, CDR1 is GTSNPN, CDR2 SVGIG (reference sequence). The V end lost 1 base, the J end lost 2 bases, and 9 bases lay between the germline ends. CDR3 nucleotide sequence: TGTGCCTGGAGTGCCGACACACGCAATCAGCCCCAGCATTTT. This encodes CAWSADTRNQPQHF.

The V call is TRBV6-5, the J call TRBJ1-3; D unresolved. The germline V and J ends were trimmed by 10 bases and 1 base, with 14 bases remaining between them. The CDR3 has 14 residues. The V gene's germline CDR1 is MNHEY and CDR2 SVGAGI. The DNA for the CDR3 is TGTGCCACCGGGCGGGGTCGTTCTGGAAACACCATATATTTT. Its translation is CATGRGRSGNTIYF.